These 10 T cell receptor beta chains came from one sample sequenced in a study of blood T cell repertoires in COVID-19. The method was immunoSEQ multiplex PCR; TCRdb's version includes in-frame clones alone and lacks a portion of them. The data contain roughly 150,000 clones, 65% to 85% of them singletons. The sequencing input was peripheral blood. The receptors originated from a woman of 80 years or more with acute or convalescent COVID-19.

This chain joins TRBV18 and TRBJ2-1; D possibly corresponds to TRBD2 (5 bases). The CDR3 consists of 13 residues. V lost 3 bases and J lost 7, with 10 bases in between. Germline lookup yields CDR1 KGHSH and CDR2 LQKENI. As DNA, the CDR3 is TGTGCCAGCTCACCCCGTGGGGAGAATGAGCAGTTCTTC. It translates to CASSPRGENEQFF.

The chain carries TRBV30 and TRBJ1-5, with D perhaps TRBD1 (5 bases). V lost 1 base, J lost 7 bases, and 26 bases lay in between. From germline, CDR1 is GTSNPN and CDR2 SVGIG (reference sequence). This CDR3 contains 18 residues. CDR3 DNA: TGTGCCTGGAGTGGCTCCCTTGGGGGGTCCTACTCCGGACAGCCCCAGCATTTT. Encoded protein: CAWSGSLGGSYSGQPQHF. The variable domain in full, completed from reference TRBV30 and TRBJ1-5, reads SQTIHQWPATLVQPVGSPLSLECTVEGTSNPNLYWYRQAAGRGLQLLFYSVGIGQISSEVPQNLSASRPQDRQFILSSKKLLLSDSGFYLCAWSGSLGGSYSGQPQHFGDGTRLSIL.

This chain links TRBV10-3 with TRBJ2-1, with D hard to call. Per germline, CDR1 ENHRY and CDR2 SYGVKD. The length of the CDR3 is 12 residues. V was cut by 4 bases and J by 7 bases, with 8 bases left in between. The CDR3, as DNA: TGTGCCATCAGTGTCCAGGTGAATGAGCAGTTCTTC. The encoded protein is CAISVQVNEQFF.

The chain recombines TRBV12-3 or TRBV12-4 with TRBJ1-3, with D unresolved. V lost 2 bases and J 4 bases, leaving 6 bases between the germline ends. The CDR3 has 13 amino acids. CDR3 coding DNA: TGTGCCAGCAGTTTAAACACGGGAAACACCATATATTTT. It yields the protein CASSLNTGNTIYF.

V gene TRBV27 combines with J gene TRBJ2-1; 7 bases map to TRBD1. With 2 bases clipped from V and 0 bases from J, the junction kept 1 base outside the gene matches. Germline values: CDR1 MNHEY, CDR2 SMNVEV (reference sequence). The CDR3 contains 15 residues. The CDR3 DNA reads TGTGCCAGCAGTTTACAGGGGGACTCCTACAATGAGCAGTTCTTC. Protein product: CASSLQGDSYNEQFF.

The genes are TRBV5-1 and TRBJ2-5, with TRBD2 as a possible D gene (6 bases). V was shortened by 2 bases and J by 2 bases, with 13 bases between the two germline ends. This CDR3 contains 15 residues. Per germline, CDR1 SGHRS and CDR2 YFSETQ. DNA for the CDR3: TGCGCCAGCAGCTTTGGACGGGCGGGGCAAGAGACCCAGTACTTC. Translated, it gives CASSFGRAGQETQYF.

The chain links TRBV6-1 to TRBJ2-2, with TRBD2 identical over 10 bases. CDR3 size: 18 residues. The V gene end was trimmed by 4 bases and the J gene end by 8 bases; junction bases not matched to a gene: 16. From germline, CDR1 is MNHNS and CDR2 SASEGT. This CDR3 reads CASSVLAGWVGGEGELFF. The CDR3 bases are TGTGCCAGCAGTGTACTAGCGGGATGGGTCGGGGGTGAGGGGGAGCTGTTTTTT.

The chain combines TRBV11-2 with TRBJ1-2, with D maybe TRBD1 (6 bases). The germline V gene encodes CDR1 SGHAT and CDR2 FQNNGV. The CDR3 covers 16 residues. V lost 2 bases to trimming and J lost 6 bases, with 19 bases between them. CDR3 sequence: CASSLNRVNIPNGYTF. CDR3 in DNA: TGTGCCAGCAGCTTAAACAGGGTGAACATACCGAATGGCTACACCTTC.

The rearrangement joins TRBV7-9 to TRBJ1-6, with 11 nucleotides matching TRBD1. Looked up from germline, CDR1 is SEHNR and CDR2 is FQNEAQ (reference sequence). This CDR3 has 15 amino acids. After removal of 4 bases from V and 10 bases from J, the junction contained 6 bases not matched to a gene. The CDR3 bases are TGTGCCAGCAGCTCTCCGGGACAGGGGGTCTCACCCCTCCACTTT. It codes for CASSSPGQGVSPLHF. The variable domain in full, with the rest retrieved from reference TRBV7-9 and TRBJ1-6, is DTGVSQNPRHKITKRGQNVTFRCDPISEHNRLYWYRQTLGQGPEFLTYFQNEAQLEKSRLLSDRFSAERPKGSFSTLEIQRTEQGDSAMYLCASSSPGQGVSPLHFGNGTRLTVT.

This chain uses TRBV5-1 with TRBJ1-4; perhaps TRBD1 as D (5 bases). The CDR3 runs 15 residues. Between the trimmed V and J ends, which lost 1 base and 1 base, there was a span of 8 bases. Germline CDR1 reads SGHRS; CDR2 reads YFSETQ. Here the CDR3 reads CASSLFDRTNEKLFF. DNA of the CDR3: TGCGCCAGCAGCTTGTTCGACAGAACTAATGAAAAACTGTTTTTT.